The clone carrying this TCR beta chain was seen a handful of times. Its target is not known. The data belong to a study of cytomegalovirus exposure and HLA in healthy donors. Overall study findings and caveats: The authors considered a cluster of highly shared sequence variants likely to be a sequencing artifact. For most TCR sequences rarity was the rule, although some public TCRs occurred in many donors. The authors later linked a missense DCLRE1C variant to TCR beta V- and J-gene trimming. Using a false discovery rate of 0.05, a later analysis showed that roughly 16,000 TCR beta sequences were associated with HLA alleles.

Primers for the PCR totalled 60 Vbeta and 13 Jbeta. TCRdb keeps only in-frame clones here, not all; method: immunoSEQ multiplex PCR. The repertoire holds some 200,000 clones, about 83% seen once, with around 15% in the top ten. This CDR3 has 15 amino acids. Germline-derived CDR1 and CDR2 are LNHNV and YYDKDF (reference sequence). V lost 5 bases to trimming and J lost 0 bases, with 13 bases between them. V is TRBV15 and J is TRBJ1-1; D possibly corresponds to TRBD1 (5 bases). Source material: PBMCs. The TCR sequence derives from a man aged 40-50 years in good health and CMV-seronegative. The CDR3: CATSHGRGLNTEAFF. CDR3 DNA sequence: TGTGCCACCAGCCATGGGAGGGGTTTGAACACTGAAGCTTTCTTT. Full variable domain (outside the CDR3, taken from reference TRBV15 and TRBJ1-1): DAMVIQNPRYQVTQFGKPVTLSCSQTLNHNVMYWYQQKSSQAPKLLFHYYDKDFNNEADTPDNFQSRRPNTSFCFLDIRSPGLGDTAMYLCATSHGRGLNTEAFFGQGTRLTVV.